One sample yielded the 10 T cell receptor beta chains listed below, sequenced in a study of T cell responses to AZD1222 COVID-19 vaccine. Repertoires were generated with immunoSEQ multiplex PCR, while TCRdb's copy carries only in-frame clones and drops some. This sample has about 81,000 clones, with 70% to 90% found just once. The input for sequencing was peripheral blood, taken 28 days after the second AZD1222 dose. These receptors were collected from an adult who received the AZD1222 COVID-19 vaccine.

The chain links TRBV28 to TRBJ2-7, with 8 bases aligning to TRBD1. Germline V gene lookup returns CDR1 MDHEN and CDR2 SYDVKM. With V trimmed by 2 bases and J by 5 bases, 2 bases remained unmatched. This CDR3 is 13 amino acids long. This CDR3 reads CASSLTGGNEQYF. The CDR3 nucleotides read TGTGCCAGCAGTTTAACAGGGGGAAACGAGCAGTACTTC.

The chain links TRBV6-5 to TRBJ2-2; 7 bases match TRBD2. Per the germline V gene, CDR1 is MNHEY and CDR2 is SVGAGI. With 10 bases clipped from V and 3 bases from J, the junction kept 5 bases outside the gene matches. This CDR3 is built from 13 residues. CDR3 residues: CATSGMHTGELFF. The CDR3 coding sequence is TGTGCCACTAGCGGAATGCACACCGGGGAGCTGTTTTTT.

The chain recombines TRBV3-1 (or the pseudogene TRBV3-2) with TRBJ1-1; 7 positions match TRBD1. V lost 0 bases to trimming and J lost 5 bases; unmatched junction nucleotides: 15. Germline assignment: CDR1 LGHDT and CDR2 YNNKEL (reference sequence). This CDR3 comprises 18 residues. The CDR3 DNA is TGTGCCAGCAGCCAAGATTCTGACAGGGTTTTGGTTATGACTGAAGCTTTCTTT. Amino acids: CASSQDSDRVLVMTEAFF.

The chain carries TRBV9 and TRBJ2-7; 7 nucleotides align to TRBD1. The V segment lost 4 bases and the J segment 6 bases; nucleotides outside the gene matches: 4. This CDR3 comprises 12 residues. CDR1 and CDR2 from the germline V gene are SGDLS and YYNGEE. CDR3 sequence reads: CASSPQGLEQYF. The CDR3 region has the DNA TGTGCCAGCAGCCCACAGGGGCTCGAGCAGTACTTC. The full variable domain, with the rest looked up from reference TRBV9 and TRBJ2-7, is DSGVTQTPKHLITATGQRVTLRCSPRSGDLSVYWYQQSLDQGLQFLIQYYNGEERAKGNILERFSAQQFPDLHSELNLSSLELGDSALYFCASSPQGLEQYFGPGTRLTVT.

The chain carries TRBV7-2 and TRBJ2-3, with no clear D. V was shortened by 3 bases and J by 0 bases, with 10 bases between the two germline ends. This CDR3 has 15 residues. Per germline, CDR1 SGHTA and CDR2 FQGNSA. The CDR3 spells CASSLATRSTDTQYF. The CDR3 DNA sequence: TGTGCCAGCAGCTTGGCAACGAGAAGCACAGATACGCAGTATTTT.

The chain links TRBV28 to TRBJ1-5, with 8 bases that match TRBD1. Germline assignment: CDR1 MDHEN and CDR2 SYDVKM. The CDR3 totals 14 residues. The J segment lost 1 base and the V segment lost 6 bases, leaving 2 bases of the junction unmatched. The CDR3 sequence is CASRQGGSNQPQHF. The CDR3 nucleotides read TGTGCCAGCAGACAGGGGGGAAGCAATCAGCCCCAGCATTTT.

The J gene is TRBJ1-1, the V gene TRBV29-1; a possible D gene is TRBD1 (6 bases). V gave up 4 bases and J gave up 8 bases, with 14 bases separating them. CDR3 length equals 12 residues. Germline V gene sequence: CDR1 SQVTM, CDR2 ANQGSEA. The CDR3 DNA reads as TGCAGCGTTGGGTTAGGAACAGGGGAAGCTTTCTTT. It encodes CSVGLGTGEAFF.

Only a few counts were recorded for this clone. The chain joins TRBV10-1 to TRBJ1-4; D is undetermined. CDR1 and CDR2 from the germline V gene are WNHNN and SYGVQD (reference sequence). Trimming removed 3 bases from V and 17 bases from J, with 4 bases in between. This CDR3 has 8 residues. The CDR3 DNA follows: TGCGCCAGCAGTGACCGATTTTTT. Translated: CASSDRFF.

Of note for this clone: The identical CDR3 is also encoded by other nucleotide sequences in the sample. This chain connects TRBV5-1 to TRBJ2-2; D not certain. The V end lost 0 bases, the J end lost 1 base, and 10 bases lay between the germline ends. CDR1 SGHRS and CDR2 YFSETQ come from the germline V gene. The CDR3 loop spans 16 amino acids. CDR3 in amino acids: CASSLVGRLNTGELFF. In DNA form, the CDR3 reads TGCGCCAGCAGCTTGGTTGGGCGGCTGAACACCGGGGAGCTGTTTTTT.

V gene TRBV5-1 combines with J gene TRBJ1-4; maybe TRBD1 (6 bases). The germline V gene has CDR1 SGHRS and CDR2 YFSETQ. This CDR3 comprises 16 residues. V lost 4 bases to trimming and J lost 3 bases, with 16 bases between them. The CDR3 sequence: CASSGATGYPNEKLFF. CDR3 nucleotide sequence: TGCGCCAGCAGCGGCGCTACAGGGTACCCTAATGAAAAACTGTTTTTT.